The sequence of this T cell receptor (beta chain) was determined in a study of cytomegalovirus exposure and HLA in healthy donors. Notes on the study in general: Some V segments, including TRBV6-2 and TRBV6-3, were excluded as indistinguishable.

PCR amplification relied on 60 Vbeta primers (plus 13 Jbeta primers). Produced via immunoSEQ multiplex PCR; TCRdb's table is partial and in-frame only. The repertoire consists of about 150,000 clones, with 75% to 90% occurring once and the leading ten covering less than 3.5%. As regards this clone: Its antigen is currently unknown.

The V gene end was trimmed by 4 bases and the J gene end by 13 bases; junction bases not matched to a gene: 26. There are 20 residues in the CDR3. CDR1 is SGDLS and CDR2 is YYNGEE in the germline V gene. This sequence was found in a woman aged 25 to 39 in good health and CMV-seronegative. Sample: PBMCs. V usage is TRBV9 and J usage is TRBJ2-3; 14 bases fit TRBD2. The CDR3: CASSPTGLAGGSPGSRDKYF. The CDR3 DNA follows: TGTGCCAGCAGCCCTACTGGACTAGCGGGAGGATCTCCCGGATCTCGCGACAAGTATTTT.